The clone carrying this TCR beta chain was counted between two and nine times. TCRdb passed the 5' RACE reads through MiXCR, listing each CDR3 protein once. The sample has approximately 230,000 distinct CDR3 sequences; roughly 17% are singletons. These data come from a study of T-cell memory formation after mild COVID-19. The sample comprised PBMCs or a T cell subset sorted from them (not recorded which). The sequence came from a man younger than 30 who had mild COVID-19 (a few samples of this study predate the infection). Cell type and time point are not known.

The CDR3, as DNA: TGCAGTGCTACCCCCACGGGGGGAGCCAAAAACATTCAGTACTTC. It translates to CSATPTGGAKNIQYF. J is TRBJ2-4 and V is TRBV20-1, with 7 bases matching TRBD2. The length of the CDR3 is 15 residues. V lost 4 bases to trimming and J lost 0 bases; unmatched junction nucleotides: 6. The germline V gene has CDR1 DFQATT and CDR2 SNEGSKA (reference sequence).